A few counts support the clone carrying this T cell receptor beta chain. No antigen is known for it. With 2 bases removed from V and 2 bases from J, the gap between germline ends came to 11 bases. The germline V gene has CDR1 SGHKS and CDR2 YYEKEE (reference sequence). There are 15 residues in the CDR3. The sample comes from a study of cytomegalovirus exposure and HLA in healthy donors. Study details: Early release data held around 80 million unique TCRs from HLA-typed donors.

Points from the study as a whole: What a later analysis reportedly showed was that an Asian-associated ancestry cluster had fewer N-insertions than the approximately 670-donor mean.

As for the donors, each was a healthy bone marrow donor. The study ran its PCR with 60 Vbeta and 13 Jbeta primers. Profiled with immunoSEQ multiplex PCR; TCRdb holds only in-frame clones, not every one. The data contain about 120,000 clones, roughly four fifths of them seen just once; the ten biggest clones take up about 3.3%. The specimen was PBMCs. This receptor was taken from a woman under 40 in good health and CMV-seropositive. The chain carries TRBV5-5 and TRBJ1-5; unclear D gene. The CDR3 sequence: CASSFHPQGNQPQHF. CDR3 sequence (DNA): TGTGCCAGCAGCTTCCACCCTCAGGGCAATCAGCCCCAGCATTTT. Filled out from reference TRBV5-5 and TRBJ1-5, the complete variable domain reads DAGVTQSPTHLIKTRGQQVTLRCSPISGHKSVSWYQQVLGQGPQFIFQYYEKEERGRGNFPDRFSARQFPNYSSELNVNALLLGDSALYLCASSFHPQGNQPQHFGDGTRLSIL.